The 24 T cell receptor beta chains below all came from one sample that was sequenced in a study of T cell responses to AZD1222 COVID-19 vaccine. Method: immunoSEQ multiplex PCR; TCRdb's copy keeps in-frame clones and lacks some. The sample lists about 99,000 clones, about nine tenths occurring once. The starting material was peripheral blood, obtained on day 0 of AZD1222 vaccination. The receptors were sampled from an adult in good health.

The genes are TRBV27 and TRBJ2-3; 9 bases map to TRBD2. Germline V gene data show CDR1 as MNHEY and CDR2 as SMNVEV (reference sequence). The CDR3 is 15 residues long. Trimming at V came to 5 bases and at J to 2 bases, leaving 5 bases not matched to a gene. CDR3 DNA sequence: TGTGCCAGCAGTACACTAGCGGGCTCCACAGATACGCAGTATTTT. This sequence encodes CASSTLAGSTDTQYF.

This sequence joins TRBV7-2 and TRBJ1-4; D is ambiguous. Deletions cut 2 bases from V and 8 bases from J, with 6 bases between. The germline CDR1 and CDR2 sequences are SGHTA and FQGNSA. The CDR3 consists of 12 residues. The CDR3 sequence: CASSLHGEKLFF. CDR3 DNA sequence: TGTGCCAGCAGCTTACATGGAGAAAAACTGTTTTTT.

The chain is built from TRBV28 and TRBJ1-1, with D tentatively TRBD1 (5 bases). V lost 4 bases and J lost 0, with 9 bases in between. Germline CDR1 and CDR2: MDHEN and SYDVKM. This CDR3 has 14 residues. The CDR3 nucleotides are TGTGCCAGCAGTTCAGGGTTCATGAACACTGAAGCTTTCTTT. It codes for CASSSGFMNTEAFF.

This chain joins TRBV5-1 and TRBJ2-3; D remains unclear. V gave up 2 bases and J gave up 2 bases, with 15 bases separating them. Germline CDR1 and CDR2: SGHRS and YFSETQ. The CDR3 extends over 16 amino acids. CDR3 sequence reads: CASSFPLHSNTDTQYF. As DNA, the CDR3 is TGCGCCAGCAGCTTCCCCTTACATTCTAACACAGATACGCAGTATTTT.

The V call is TRBV5-1, the J call TRBJ2-7, with 11 nucleotides matching TRBD1. Germline assignment: CDR1 SGHRS and CDR2 YFSETQ. The CDR3 length is 14 residues. With V trimmed by 7 bases and J by 5 bases, 8 bases remained unmatched. CDR3 protein: CASQWTGGSDEQYF. Written as DNA, the CDR3 is TGCGCCAGCCAATGGACAGGGGGCTCTGACGAGCAGTACTTC.

This chain uses TRBV6-5 with TRBJ2-3, with 7 bases matching TRBD2. Losses at the gene ends were 11 bases for V and 1 base for J; bases not matched to a gene: 12. Germline CDR1 is MNHEY and CDR2 is SVGAGI. The CDR3 spans 15 residues. CDR3 protein: CASLGGGAGTDTQYF. The CDR3 DNA is TGTGCCTCGCTTGGGGGGGGAGCGGGCACAGATACGCAGTATTTT.

This chain connects TRBV2 to TRBJ1-1; D gene unclear. Looked up from germline, CDR1 is SNHLY and CDR2 is FYNNEI. V lost 3 bases and J lost 4, with 3 bases in between. The CDR3 has 11 amino acids. The CDR3 nucleotides are TGTGCCAGCAGTGAGGGCACTGAAGCTTTCTTT. This codes for CASSEGTEAFF.

The rearrangement links TRBV27 to TRBJ1-2, with 9 bases aligning to TRBD1. J lost 4 bases, V lost 1 base, and 4 bases had no gene match. CDR3 length: 15 residues. Germline values: CDR1 MNHEY, CDR2 SMNVEV (reference sequence). DNA for the CDR3: TGTGCCAGCAGTTTATGGGGACAGGGTGCCTATGGCTACACCTTC. Protein sequence: CASSLWGQGAYGYTF.

The chain combines TRBV5-6 with TRBJ2-7, with D tentatively TRBD1 (6 bases). Between the trimmed V and J ends, which lost 0 bases and 3 bases, there was a span of 10 bases. This CDR3 has 14 amino acids. Germline CDR1 reads SGHDT; CDR2 reads YYEEEE. CDR3 DNA: TGTGCCAGCAGCTTGGGGGACAAACTCTACGAGCAGTACTTC. Amino acids: CASSLGDKLYEQYF.

CDR3 sequence (DNA): TGTGCCAGCAGCTTCGTTACCGGGGAGCTGTTTTTT. It codes for CASSFVTGELFF. The chain uses TRBV27 and TRBJ2-2; D gene unclear. With 6 bases removed from V and 5 bases from J, the gap between germline ends came to 7 bases. Looked up from germline, CDR1 is MNHEY and CDR2 is SMNVEV (reference sequence). CDR3 length equals 12 residues.

The chain uses TRBV27 and TRBJ2-7; the D is unclear. The V gene lost 5 bases and the J gene lost 3 bases, with 17 bases spanning the gap. This CDR3 region has 15 residues. Germline V CDR1 and CDR2: MNHEY, SMNVEV (reference sequence). The CDR3 loop reads CASSPTWTDNYEQYF. The DNA of the CDR3 is TGTGCCAGCAGTCCAACTTGGACCGATAACTACGAGCAGTACTTC.

The chain carries TRBV6-1 and TRBJ1-2; TRBD1 agrees at 8 bases. The CDR3 sequence is 14 residues long. Trimming took 2 bases from V and 8 from J; bases not matched to a gene: 7. The germline V gene encodes CDR1 MNHNS and CDR2 SASEGT. Written as DNA, the CDR3 is TGTGCCAGCAGTGAAAGACAGGGGTCGGGCGGCTACACCTTC. It yields the protein CASSERQGSGGYTF.

CDR3 sequence reads: CASSPALYEQYF. The CDR3 DNA sequence: TGTGCCAGCAGTCCAGCCCTCTACGAGCAGTACTTC. The V gene is TRBV28, the J gene TRBJ2-7; D call uncertain. V lost 5 bases and J lost 3, with 8 bases in between. The germline V gene encodes CDR1 MDHEN and CDR2 SYDVKM. The length of the CDR3 is 12 residues.

This clone was seen only a few times. The chain couples TRBV5-1 to TRBJ2-2; D is possibly TRBD1 or TRBD2 (6 bases each). Germline V gene data show CDR1 as SGHRS and CDR2 as YFSETQ. Deletions cut 0 bases from V and 6 bases from J, with 18 bases between. The CDR3 is 17 residues long. CDR3 protein: CASSLAVGGQGSGELFF. CDR3 sequence (DNA): TGCGCCAGCAGCTTGGCAGTCGGGGGACAAGGTTCCGGGGAGCTGTTTTTT.

This clone was seen a single time. The chain joins TRBV9 to TRBJ1-1; 7 nucleotides align to TRBD1. Germline lookup yields CDR1 SGDLS and CDR2 YYNGEE. V trimming: 0 bases; J trimming: 8 bases; junction bases outside the gene matches: 7. This CDR3 comprises 14 residues. This chain's CDR3 is CASSVGGTENEAFF. Written as DNA, the CDR3 is TGTGCCAGCAGCGTAGGAGGGACAGAAAACGAAGCTTTCTTT.

This clone was picked up one time. The chain is built from TRBV6-6 and TRBJ1-3; D may be TRBD1 (5 bases). CDR1 is MNHNY and CDR2 is SVGAGI in the germline V gene (reference sequence). V was cut by 2 bases and J by 5 bases, with 16 bases left in between. The CDR3 is 16 residues long. CDR3: CASSYVTGLTRNTIYF. In DNA form, the CDR3 reads TGTGCCAGCAGTTACGTTACAGGTTTGACTCGAAACACCATATATTTT.

The chain recombines TRBV7-6 with TRBJ1-2; D call uncertain. With 8 bases removed from V and 8 bases from J, the gap between germline ends came to 21 bases. CDR1 is SGHVS and CDR2 is FNYEAQ in the germline V gene. There are 14 residues in the CDR3. The CDR3 protein is CASSREPDAAGYTF. The CDR3 region has the DNA TGTGCCAGCTCCCGAGAACCCGACGCTGCGGGCTACACCTTC. The variable domain in full, with the rest retrieved from reference TRBV7-6 and TRBJ1-2, is GAGVSQSPRYKVTKRGQDVALRCDPISGHVSLYWYRQALGQGPEFLTYFNYEAQQDKSGLPNDRFSAERPEGSISTLTIQRTEQRDSAMYRCASSREPDAAGYTFGSGTRLTVV.

This clone has just one count. V and J are TRBV5-5 and TRBJ2-3; 10 bases map to TRBD1. Germline V lookup: CDR1 SGHKS, CDR2 YYEKEE (reference sequence). J gave up 5 bases and V 4 bases, and 4 bases lay outside the gene matches. The CDR3 is made up of 14 amino acids. CDR3 bases: TGTGCCAGCAGCCGGACAGGGGGGATAGATACGCAGTATTTT. Amino acids: CASSRTGGIDTQYF.

The V call is TRBV27, the J call TRBJ1-1, with a tentative D call TRBD1 (6 bases). CDR1 MNHEY and CDR2 SMNVEV come from the germline V gene (reference sequence). Between the trimmed V and J ends, which lost 5 bases and 4 bases, there was a span of 17 bases. CDR3 size: 15 residues. The CDR3 loop reads CASSLSSQGATEAFF. The CDR3 DNA reads as TGTGCCAGCAGTCTTTCTTCACAGGGTGCCACTGAAGCTTTCTTT.

This rearrangement joins TRBV28 to TRBJ2-3; D possibly uses TRBD1 or TRBD2 (5 bases each). The V and J ends lost 3 bases and 4 bases respectively, with 11 bases between them. CDR1 is MDHEN and CDR2 is SYDVKM in the germline V gene. The CDR3 contains 14 residues. The CDR3 is CASSFGTGADTQYF. CDR3 bases: TGTGCCAGCAGTTTTGGGACCGGGGCAGATACGCAGTATTTT. Drawing the rest from reference TRBV28 and TRBJ2-3, the complete variable domain is DVKVTQSSRYLVKRTGEKVFLECVQDMDHENMFWYRQDPGLGLRLIYFSYDVKMKEKGDIPEGYSVSREKKERFSLILESASTNQTSMYLCASSFGTGADTQYFGPGTRLTVL.

This clone was found a few times. The genes are TRBV19 and TRBJ2-7, with D possibly matching TRBD2 (5 bases). Germline values: CDR1 LNHDA, CDR2 SQIVND (reference sequence). The CDR3 is made up of 14 amino acids. Trimming pared 7 bases from V and 2 bases from J, leaving 15 bases between. CDR3 region: CASTSRGGPYEQYF. The CDR3 DNA reads as TGTGCCAGTACCTCCCGGGGTGGGCCCTACGAGCAGTACTTC.

The rearrangement joins TRBV24-1 to TRBJ1-2; tentative D call: TRBD1 (6 bases). The CDR3 totals 15 residues. Germline V gives CDR1 KGHDR, CDR2 SFDVKD. V was pared by 4 bases and J by 6 bases, with 17 bases between. DNA of the CDR3: TGTGCCACCAGTGAGGGGGGGGCTGGGCAGCATGGCTACACCTTC. Translated, it gives CATSEGGAGQHGYTF.

This chain uses TRBV7-9 with TRBJ2-3; TRBD2 agrees at 7 bases. Germline CDR1 reads SEHNR; CDR2 reads FQNEAQ (reference sequence). This CDR3 has 12 amino acids. The V segment lost 4 bases and the J segment 5 bases; nucleotides outside the gene matches: 0. As DNA, the CDR3 is TGTGCCAGCAGCTGGGGGGGAGATACGCAGTATTTT. It specifies CASSWGGDTQYF. The entire variable domain, with the rest obtained from reference TRBV7-9 and TRBJ2-3, is as follows: DTGVSQNPRHKITKRGQNVTFRCDPISEHNRLYWYRQTLGQGPEFLTYFQNEAQLEKSRLLSDRFSAERPKGSFSTLEIQRTEQGDSAMYLCASSWGGDTQYFGPGTRLTVL.

V is TRBV30 and J is TRBJ2-2; D possibly corresponds to TRBD2 (7 bases). Germline values: CDR1 GTSNPN, CDR2 SVGIG (reference sequence). This CDR3 has 14 amino acids. V was cut by 5 bases and J by 4 bases, with 14 bases left in between. CDR3 nucleotides: TGTGCCTGGCCCAGGGGCGGGGGCACCGGGGAGCTGTTTTTT. As protein: CAWPRGGGTGELFF.